Sequencing of this T cell receptor beta chain was carried out in a study of Ad26.COV2.S vaccination and SARS-CoV-2 variants. Study-level results: Estimates derived from TCR breadth and depth analyses may have underestimated total T cell responses.

Comments on this clone: Its antigen is unknown.

The CDR3 extends over 11 amino acids. The assay was immunoSEQ multiplex PCR, and TCRdb's table has in-frame clones only and misses some. Of 290,000 or so clones in the sample, roughly 86% are singletons; the top ten hold about 3.5%. Treatment in this sample: around 19 received Ad26.COV2.S at low or high dose, single or two shots; 5 received placebo; per-sample allocation not given. Sampling occurred on day 63 after the first vaccine or placebo injection. The sample came from a Boston adult aged 18-55 years. Immunization relied on an Ad26 vector, which expressed Wuhan-strain SARS-CoV-2 spike. The rearrangement joins TRBV21-1 to TRBJ2-1; TRBD1, as called in the table, went unchecked against the DNA. TRBV21-1 is designated a pseudogene. This sequence was found in a person aged 18-65 years who received the Ad26.COV2.S COVID-19 vaccine or a placebo. This sample comprised peripheral blood, obtained in a trial of Ad26.COV2.S vaccine versus placebo. The CDR3 is CASSKQQGEFF. CDR3 bases: TGTGCCAGCAGCAAACAGCAGGGGGAGTTCTTC.